This T cell receptor (beta chain) was recorded in a study of shared clonotypes between healthy human individuals. Study as a whole: A couple of women and a few men aged 18 to 49 made up the donors. General study results and limits: How much donors shared clonotypes was expected to be affected by sequencing depth. As a rule, naive subsets had a larger estimated richness than memory subsets.

CDR3 length equals 15 residues. Germline CDR1 is MDHEN and CDR2 is SYDVKM. V was cut by 2 bases and J by 6 bases, with 14 bases left in between. The method was immunoSEQ multiplex PCR; TCRdb's version includes in-frame clones alone and lacks a portion of them. Of more than 2 million clones detected, 93% appear once; the ten largest clones hold roughly 1.7%. On this clone itself: What it binds is unknown.

Terminally differentiated effector memory CD45RA+ cells were left out of the naive CD8 fraction, which was CD45RO-negative and positively selected for CCR7. This TCR came from a man in his late teens or twenties in good health. Some clones in this sample may be carry-over from other donors' samples. The chain couples TRBV28 to TRBJ2-1, with a weak D call TRBD2 (6 bases). Sequencing was carried out using naive CD8+ T cells from PBMCs. The CDR3 spells CASSLRGRSSNEQFF. In nucleotides, the CDR3 is TGTGCCAGCAGTTTACGGGGGAGGTCGAGCAATGAGCAGTTCTTC.